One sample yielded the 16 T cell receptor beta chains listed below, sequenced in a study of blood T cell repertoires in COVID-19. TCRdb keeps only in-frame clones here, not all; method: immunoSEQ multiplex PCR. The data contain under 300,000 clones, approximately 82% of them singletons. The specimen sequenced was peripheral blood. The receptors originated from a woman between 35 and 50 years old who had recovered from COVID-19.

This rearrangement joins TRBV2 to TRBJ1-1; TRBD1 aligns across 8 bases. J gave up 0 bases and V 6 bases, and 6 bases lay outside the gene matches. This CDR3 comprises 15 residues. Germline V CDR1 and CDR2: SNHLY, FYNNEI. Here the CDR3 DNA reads TGTGCCAGCAGCGGACAGGGTATTATGAACACTGAAGCTTTCTTT. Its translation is CASSGQGIMNTEAFF.

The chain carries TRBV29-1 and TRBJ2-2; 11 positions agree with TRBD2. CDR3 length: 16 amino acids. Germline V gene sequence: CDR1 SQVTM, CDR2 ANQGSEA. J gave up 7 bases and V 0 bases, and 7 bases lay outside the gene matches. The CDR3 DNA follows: TGCAGCGTTGAAGAGCGGACTAGCGGGCGGGTCGGGGAGCTGTTTTTT. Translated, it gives CSVEERTSGRVGELFF.

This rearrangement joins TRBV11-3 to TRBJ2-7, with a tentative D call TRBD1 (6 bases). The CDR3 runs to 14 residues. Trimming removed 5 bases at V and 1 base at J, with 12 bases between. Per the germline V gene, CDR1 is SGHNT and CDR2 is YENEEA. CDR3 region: CASSNRDKSYEQYF. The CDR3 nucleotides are TGTGCCAGCAGCAACCGGGACAAGTCCTACGAGCAGTACTTC.

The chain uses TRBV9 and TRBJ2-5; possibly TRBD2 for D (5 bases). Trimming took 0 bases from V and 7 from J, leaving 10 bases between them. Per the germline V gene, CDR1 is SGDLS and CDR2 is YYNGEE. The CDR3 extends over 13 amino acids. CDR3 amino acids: CASSVGPAGTQYF. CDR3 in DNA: TGTGCCAGCAGCGTAGGCCCCGCGGGGACCCAGTACTTC.

CDR3 residues: CASSSLTEGNTEAFF. In DNA form, the CDR3 reads TGTGCCAGCAGTTCACTGACGGAGGGGAACACTGAAGCTTTCTTT. V and J are TRBV28 and TRBJ1-1; the D is unclear. The CDR3 has 15 amino acids. Trimming cost V 4 bases and J 1 base, with 13 bases left between them. The germline V gene has CDR1 MDHEN and CDR2 SYDVKM. The whole variable domain, filled in from reference TRBV28 and TRBJ1-1, reads DVKVTQSSRYLVKRTGEKVFLECVQDMDHENMFWYRQDPGLGLRLIYFSYDVKMKEKGDIPEGYSVSREKKERFSLILESASTNQTSMYLCASSSLTEGNTEAFFGQGTRLTVV.

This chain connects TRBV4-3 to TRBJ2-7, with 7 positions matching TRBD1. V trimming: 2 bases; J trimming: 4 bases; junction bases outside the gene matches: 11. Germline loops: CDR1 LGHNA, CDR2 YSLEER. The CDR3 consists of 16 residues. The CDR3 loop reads CASSQTFGTERYEQYF. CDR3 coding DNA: TGCGCCAGCAGCCAAACCTTCGGGACAGAGAGGTACGAGCAGTACTTC.

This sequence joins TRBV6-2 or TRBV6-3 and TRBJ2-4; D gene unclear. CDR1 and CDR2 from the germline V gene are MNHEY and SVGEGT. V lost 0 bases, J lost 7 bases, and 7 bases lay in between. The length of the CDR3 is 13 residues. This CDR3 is CASSYSELNIQYF. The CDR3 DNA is TGTGCCAGCAGTTACTCCGAGCTTAACATTCAGTACTTC.

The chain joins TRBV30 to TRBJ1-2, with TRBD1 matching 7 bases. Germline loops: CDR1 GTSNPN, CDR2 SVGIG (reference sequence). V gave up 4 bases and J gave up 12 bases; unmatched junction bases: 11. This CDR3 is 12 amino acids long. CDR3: CAWKAPTGFNTF. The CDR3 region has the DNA TGTGCCTGGAAAGCCCCGACAGGGTTTAACACCTTC.

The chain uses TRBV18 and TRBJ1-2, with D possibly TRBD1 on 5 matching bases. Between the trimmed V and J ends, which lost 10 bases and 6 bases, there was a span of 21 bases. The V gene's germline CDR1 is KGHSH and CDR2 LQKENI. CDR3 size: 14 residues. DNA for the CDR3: TGTGCCACGAAACGGGACTCGACTTCGGATGGCTACACCTTC. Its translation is CATKRDSTSDGYTF.

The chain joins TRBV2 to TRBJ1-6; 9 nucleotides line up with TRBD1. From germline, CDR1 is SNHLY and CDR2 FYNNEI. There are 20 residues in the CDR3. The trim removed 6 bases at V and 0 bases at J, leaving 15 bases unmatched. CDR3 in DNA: TGTGCCAGCAGCGGGGCAAGGACAGGGGACTCTAGCTCCTATAATTCACCCCTCCACTTT. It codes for CASSGARTGDSSSYNSPLHF.

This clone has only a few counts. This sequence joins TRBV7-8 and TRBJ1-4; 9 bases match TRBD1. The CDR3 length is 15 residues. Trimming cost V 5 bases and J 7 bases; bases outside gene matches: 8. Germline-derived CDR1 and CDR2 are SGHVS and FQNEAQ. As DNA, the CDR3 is TGTGCCAGCAGCACCAGACAGGGGGTAACTGAAAAACTGTTTTTT. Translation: CASSTRQGVTEKLFF.

This CDR3 reads CASSQDSTGLRQPQHF. CDR3 coding DNA: TGCGCCAGCAGCCAAGACTCAACAGGTTTACGGCAGCCCCAGCATTTT. The V and J genes are TRBV4-1 and TRBJ1-5; a weak D match, TRBD1 (5 bases). Germline lookup yields CDR1 MGHRA and CDR2 YSYEKL. This CDR3 spans 16 amino acids. V gave up 0 bases and J gave up 7 bases, with 16 bases separating them.

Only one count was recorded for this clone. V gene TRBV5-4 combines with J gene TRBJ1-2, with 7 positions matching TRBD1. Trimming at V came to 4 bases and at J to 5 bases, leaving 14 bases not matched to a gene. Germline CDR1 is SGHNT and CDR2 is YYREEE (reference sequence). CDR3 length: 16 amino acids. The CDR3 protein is CASSQGGTVTPYGYTF. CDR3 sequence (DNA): TGTGCCAGCAGCCAAGGGGGCACAGTGACTCCTTATGGCTACACCTTC.

In nucleotides, the CDR3 is TGTGCCAGCAGCCCCCACTTAATAGCGGGGGGTAGTAAAAACATTCAGTACTTC. Translated: CASSPHLIAGGSKNIQYF. The chain links TRBV11-2 to TRBJ2-4, with 10 bases that match TRBD2. V shed 5 bases and J 4 bases; nucleotides not matched to a gene: 14. CDR3 size: 18 residues. The germline V gene encodes CDR1 SGHAT and CDR2 FQNNGV.

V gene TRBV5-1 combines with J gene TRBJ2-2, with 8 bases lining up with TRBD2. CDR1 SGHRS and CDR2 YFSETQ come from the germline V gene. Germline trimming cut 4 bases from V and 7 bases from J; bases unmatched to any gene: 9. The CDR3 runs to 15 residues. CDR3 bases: TGCGCCAGCAGCGAAGGGACTAGTACGTTCGGGGAGCTGTTTTTT. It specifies CASSEGTSTFGELFF.

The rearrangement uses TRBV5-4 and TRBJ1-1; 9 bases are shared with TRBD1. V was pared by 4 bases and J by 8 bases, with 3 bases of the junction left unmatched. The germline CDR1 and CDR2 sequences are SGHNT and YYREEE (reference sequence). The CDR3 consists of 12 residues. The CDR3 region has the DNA TGTGCCAGCAGCGCCGGGACAGGGGAAGCTTTCTTT. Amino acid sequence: CASSAGTGEAFF.